This T cell receptor (beta chain) is from a study of glioma-infiltrating T cells after dendritic cell vaccination. Study-level findings and limits: Higher TCR clonality did not directly relate to longer survival.

This CDR3 region has 13 residues. CDR1 SGHNT and CDR2 YENEEA come from the germline V gene. V lost 2 bases, J lost 1 base, and 5 bases lay in between. Concerning this clone: No antigen is known for it.

This table comes from immunoSEQ multiplex PCR, and its TCRdb copy is limited to in-frame clones, with some not included. The sample lists 30,000 to 40,000 clones, 70% to 85% occurring once. The V gene is TRBV11-3, the J gene TRBJ1-2; no firm D call. This specimen consisted of blood, obtained before dendritic cell vaccination. The receptor comes from a human donor with glioblastoma. The CDR3 region has the DNA TGTGCCAGCAGCTTATACAGTAACTATGGCTACACCTTC. This sequence encodes CASSLYSNYGYTF. The full variable domain, rest sourced from reference TRBV11-3 and TRBJ1-2, is EAGVVQSPRYKIIEKKQPVAFWCNPISGHNTLYWYLQNLGQGPELLIRYENEEAVDDSQLPKDRFSAERLKGVDSTLKIQPAELGDSAVYLCASSLYSNYGYTFGSGTRLTVV.